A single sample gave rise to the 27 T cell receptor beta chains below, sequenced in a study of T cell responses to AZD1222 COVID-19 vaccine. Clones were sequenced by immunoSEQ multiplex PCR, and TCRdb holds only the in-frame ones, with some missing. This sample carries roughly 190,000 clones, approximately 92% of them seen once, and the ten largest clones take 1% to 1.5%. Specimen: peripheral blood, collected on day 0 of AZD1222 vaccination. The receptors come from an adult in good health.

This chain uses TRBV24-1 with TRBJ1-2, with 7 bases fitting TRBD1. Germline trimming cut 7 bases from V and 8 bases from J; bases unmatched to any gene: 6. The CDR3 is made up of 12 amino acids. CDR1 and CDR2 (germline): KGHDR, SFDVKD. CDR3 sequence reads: CATSDRVVGYTF. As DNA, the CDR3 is TGTGCCACCAGCGACAGGGTTGTAGGCTACACCTTC.

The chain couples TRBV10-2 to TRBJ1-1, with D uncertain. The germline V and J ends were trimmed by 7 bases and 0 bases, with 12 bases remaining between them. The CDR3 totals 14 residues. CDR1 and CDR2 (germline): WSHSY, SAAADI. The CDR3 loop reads CASMDPAMNTEAFF. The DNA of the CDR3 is TGCGCCAGCATGGACCCTGCTATGAACACTGAAGCTTTCTTT.

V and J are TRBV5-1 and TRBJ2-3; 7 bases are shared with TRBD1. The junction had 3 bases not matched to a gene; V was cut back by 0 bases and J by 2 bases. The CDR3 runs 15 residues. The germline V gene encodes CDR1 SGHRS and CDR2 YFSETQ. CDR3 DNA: TGCGCCAGCAGCTTGGCAGGGGGTGTCACAGATACGCAGTATTTT. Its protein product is CASSLAGGVTDTQYF.

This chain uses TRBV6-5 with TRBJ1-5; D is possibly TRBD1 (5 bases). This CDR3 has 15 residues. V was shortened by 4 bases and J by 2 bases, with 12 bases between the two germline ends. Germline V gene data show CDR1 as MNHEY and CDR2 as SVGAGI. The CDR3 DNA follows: TGTGCCAGCAGTTCCAGGGATTGGGGCAATCAGCCCCAGCATTTT. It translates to CASSSRDWGNQPQHF.

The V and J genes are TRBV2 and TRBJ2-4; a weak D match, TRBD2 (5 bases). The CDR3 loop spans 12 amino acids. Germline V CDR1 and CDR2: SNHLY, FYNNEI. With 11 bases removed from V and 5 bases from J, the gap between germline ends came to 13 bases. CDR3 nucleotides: TGTGCCGGCGGCTCCGGGGAAAACATTCAGTACTTC. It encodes CAGGSGENIQYF.

In DNA, the CDR3 is TGTGCCAGCAGCGGCCCGACTTCAGATACGCAGTATTTT. Protein sequence: CASSGPTSDTQYF. This chain connects TRBV3-1 (or the pseudogene TRBV3-2) to TRBJ2-3; D is uncertain. V was shortened by 5 bases and J by 4 bases, with 10 bases between the two germline ends. The CDR3 runs 13 residues. CDR1 is LGHDT and CDR2 is YNNKEL in the germline V gene (reference sequence).

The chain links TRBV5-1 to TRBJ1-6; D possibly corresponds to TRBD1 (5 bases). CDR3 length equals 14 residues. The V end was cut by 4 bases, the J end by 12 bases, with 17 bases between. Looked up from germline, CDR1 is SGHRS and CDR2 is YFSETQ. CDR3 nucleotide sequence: TGCGCCAGCAGCACTCGGACGGGGGACGGACCCCTCCACTTT. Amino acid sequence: CASSTRTGDGPLHF.

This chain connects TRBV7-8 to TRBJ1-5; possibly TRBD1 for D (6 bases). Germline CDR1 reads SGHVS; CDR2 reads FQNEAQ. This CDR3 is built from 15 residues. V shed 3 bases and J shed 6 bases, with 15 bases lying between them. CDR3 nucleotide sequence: TGTGCCAGCAGCTTGGGGGGCGCAACGGGTCAGCCCCAGCATTTT. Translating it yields CASSLGGATGQPQHF.

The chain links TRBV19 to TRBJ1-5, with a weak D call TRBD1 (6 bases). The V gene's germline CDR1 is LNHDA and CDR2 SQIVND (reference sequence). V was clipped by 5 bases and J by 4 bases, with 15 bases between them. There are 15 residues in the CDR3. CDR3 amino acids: CASSLGPDRNQPQHF. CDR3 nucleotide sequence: TGTGCCAGTAGTCTTGGTCCGGACAGAAATCAGCCCCAGCATTTT.

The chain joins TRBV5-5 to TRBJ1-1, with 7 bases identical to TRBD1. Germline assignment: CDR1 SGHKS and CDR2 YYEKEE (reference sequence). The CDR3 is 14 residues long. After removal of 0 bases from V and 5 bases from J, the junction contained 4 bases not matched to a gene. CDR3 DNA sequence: TGTGCCAGCAGCTTGGCGCAGGGGGGAACTGAAGCTTTCTTT. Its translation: CASSLAQGGTEAFF.

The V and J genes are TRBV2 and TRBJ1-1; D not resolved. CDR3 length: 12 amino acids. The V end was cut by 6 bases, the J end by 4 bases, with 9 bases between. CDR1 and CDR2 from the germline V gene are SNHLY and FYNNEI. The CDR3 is CASSGWGTEAFF. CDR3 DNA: TGTGCCAGCAGCGGGTGGGGCACTGAAGCTTTCTTT.

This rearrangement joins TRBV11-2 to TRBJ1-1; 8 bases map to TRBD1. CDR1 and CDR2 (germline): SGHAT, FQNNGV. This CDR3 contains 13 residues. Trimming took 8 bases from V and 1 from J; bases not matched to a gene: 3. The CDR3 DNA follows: TGTGCCAGCTCCGACAGGGGGAACACTGAAGCTTTCTTT. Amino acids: CASSDRGNTEAFF.

For the CDR3, the DNA is TGTGCCAGAACTGGACAGAAGGACGATCAGCCCCAGCATTTT. Residues: CARTGQKDDQPQHF. J is TRBJ1-5 and V is TRBV19, with D maybe TRBD1 (6 bases). CDR1 is LNHDA, CDR2 SQIVND, per germline (reference sequence). Trimming left V 9 bases short and J 5 bases short, with 17 bases between. The CDR3 is made up of 14 amino acids.

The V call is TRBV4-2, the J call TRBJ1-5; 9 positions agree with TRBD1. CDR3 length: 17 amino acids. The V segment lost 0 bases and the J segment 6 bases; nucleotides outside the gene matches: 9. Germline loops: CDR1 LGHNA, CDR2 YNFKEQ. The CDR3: CASSQESRDRGTQPQHF. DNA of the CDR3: TGTGCCAGCAGCCAAGAAAGTCGAGACAGGGGGACTCAGCCCCAGCATTTT.

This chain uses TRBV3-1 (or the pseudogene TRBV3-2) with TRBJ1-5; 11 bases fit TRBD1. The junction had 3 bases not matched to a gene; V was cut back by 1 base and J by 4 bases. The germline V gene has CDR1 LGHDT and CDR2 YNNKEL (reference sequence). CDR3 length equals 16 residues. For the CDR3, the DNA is TGTGCCAGCAGCCAAGCAGGGACAGGGGGTAATCAGCCCCAGCATTTT. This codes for CASSQAGTGGNQPQHF.

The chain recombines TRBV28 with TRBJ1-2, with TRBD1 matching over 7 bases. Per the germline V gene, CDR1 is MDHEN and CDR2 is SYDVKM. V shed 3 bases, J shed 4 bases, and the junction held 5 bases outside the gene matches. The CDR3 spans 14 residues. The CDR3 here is CASSFPRQGYGYTF. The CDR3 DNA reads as TGTGCCAGCAGTTTTCCCCGACAGGGCTATGGCTACACCTTC.

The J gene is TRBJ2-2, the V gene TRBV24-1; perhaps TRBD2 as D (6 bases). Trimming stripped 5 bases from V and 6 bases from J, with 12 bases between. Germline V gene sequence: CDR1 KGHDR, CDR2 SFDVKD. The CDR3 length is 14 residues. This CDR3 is CATSVGTGAGELFF. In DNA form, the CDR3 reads TGTGCCACCAGTGTCGGGACGGGAGCCGGGGAGCTGTTTTTT.

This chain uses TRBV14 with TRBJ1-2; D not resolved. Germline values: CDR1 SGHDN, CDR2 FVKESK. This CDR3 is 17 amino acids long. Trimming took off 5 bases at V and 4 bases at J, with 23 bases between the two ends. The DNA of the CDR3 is TGTGCCAGCAGCTCAAATAAGGGAGCGGGTTCTCGCTATGGCTACACCTTC. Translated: CASSSNKGAGSRYGYTF.

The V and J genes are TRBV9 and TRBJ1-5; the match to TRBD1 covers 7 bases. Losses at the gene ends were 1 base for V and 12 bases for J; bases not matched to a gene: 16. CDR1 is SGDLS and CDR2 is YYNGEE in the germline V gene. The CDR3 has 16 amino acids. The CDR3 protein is CASSVRETGSIDSQHF. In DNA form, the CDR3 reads TGTGCCAGCAGCGTAAGGGAGACAGGGAGCATCGATAGCCAGCATTTT.

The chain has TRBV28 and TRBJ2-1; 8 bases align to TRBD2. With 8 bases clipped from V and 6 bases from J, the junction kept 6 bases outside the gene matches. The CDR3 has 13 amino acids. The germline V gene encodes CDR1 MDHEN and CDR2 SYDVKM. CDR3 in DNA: TGTGCCAGCGTACGGGGGGGCCCCAATGAGCAGTTCTTC. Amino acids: CASVRGGPNEQFF.

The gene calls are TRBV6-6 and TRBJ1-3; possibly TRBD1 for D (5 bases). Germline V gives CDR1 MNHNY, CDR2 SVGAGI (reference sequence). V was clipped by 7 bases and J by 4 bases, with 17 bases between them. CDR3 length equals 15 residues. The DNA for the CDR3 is TGTGCCAGCAAGGTTTCGGGGGGAGAAGGAAACACCATATATTTT. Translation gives CASKVSGGEGNTIYF.

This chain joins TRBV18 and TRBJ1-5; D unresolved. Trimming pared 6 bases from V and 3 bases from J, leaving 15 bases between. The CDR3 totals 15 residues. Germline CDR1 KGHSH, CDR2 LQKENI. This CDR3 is CASSPDRTTNQPQHF. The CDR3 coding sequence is TGTGCCAGCTCCCCGGACCGAACCACCAATCAGCCCCAGCATTTT.

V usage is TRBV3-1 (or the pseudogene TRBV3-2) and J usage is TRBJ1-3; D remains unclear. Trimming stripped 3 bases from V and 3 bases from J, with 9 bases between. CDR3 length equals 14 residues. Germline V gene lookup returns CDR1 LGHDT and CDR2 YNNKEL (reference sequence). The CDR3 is CASSHMRDGNTIYF. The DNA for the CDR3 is TGTGCCAGCAGCCATATGCGGGATGGAAACACCATATATTTT.

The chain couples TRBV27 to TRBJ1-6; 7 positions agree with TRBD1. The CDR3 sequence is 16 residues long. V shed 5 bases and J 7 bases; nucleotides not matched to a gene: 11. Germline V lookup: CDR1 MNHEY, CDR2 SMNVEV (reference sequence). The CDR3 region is CASSDTGDGRNSPLHF. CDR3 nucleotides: TGTGCCAGCAGTGATACAGGGGACGGAAGGAATTCACCCCTCCACTTT.

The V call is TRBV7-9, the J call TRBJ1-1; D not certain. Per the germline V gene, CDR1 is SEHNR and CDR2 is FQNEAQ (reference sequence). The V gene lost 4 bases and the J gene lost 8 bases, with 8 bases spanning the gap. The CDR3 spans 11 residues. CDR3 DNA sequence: TGTGCCAGCAGCTACCCAGGAGAAGCTTTCTTT. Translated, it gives CASSYPGEAFF.

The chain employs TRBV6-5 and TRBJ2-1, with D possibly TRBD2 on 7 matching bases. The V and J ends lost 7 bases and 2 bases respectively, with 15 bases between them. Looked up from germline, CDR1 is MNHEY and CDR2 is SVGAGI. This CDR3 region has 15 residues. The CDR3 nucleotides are TGTGCCAGCAACCGACCGGGGGGCCCCTACAATGAGCAGTTCTTC. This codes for CASNRPGGPYNEQFF.

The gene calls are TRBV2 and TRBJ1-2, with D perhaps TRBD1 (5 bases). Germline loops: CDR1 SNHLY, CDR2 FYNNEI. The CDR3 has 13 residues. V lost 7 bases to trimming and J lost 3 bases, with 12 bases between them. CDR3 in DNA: TGTGCCAGCAATTCAGGGATGGACTATGGCTACACCTTC. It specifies CASNSGMDYGYTF.